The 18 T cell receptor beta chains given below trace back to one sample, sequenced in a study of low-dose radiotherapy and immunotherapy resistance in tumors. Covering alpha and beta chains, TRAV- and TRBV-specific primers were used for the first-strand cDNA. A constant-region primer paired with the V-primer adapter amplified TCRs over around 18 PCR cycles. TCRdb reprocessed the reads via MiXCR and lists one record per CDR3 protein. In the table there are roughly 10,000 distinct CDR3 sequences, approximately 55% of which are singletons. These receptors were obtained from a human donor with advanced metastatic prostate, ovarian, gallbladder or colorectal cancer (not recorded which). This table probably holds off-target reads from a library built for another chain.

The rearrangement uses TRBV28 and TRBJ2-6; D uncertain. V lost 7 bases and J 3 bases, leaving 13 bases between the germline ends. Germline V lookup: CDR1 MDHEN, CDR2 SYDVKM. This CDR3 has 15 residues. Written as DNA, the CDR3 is TGTGCCAGCACCTCGGGCGGCGGTGGGGCCAACGTCCTGACTTTC. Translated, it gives CASTSGGGGANVLTF.

The CDR3 spells CASSPPGVTDTQYF. The DNA of the CDR3 is TGTGCCAGCTCACCACCGGGCGTCACAGATACGCAGTATTTT. The genes are TRBV18 and TRBJ2-3; the D is unclear. The V gene's germline CDR1 is KGHSH and CDR2 LQKENI. There are 14 residues in the CDR3. Trimming removed 0 bases at V and 2 bases at J, with 6 bases between.

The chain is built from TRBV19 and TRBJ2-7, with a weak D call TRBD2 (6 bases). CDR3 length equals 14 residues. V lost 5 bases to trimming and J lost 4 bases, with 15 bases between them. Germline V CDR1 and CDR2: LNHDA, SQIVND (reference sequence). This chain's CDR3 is CASSLTGLPYEQYF. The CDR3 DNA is TGTGCCAGTAGTCTAACGGGACTTCCTTACGAGCAGTACTTC. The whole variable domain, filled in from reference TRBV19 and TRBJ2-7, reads DGGITQSPKYLFRKEGQNVTLSCEQNLNHDAMYWYRQDPGQGLRLIYYSQIVNDFQKGDIAEGYSVSREKKESFPLTVTSAQKNPTAFYLCASSLTGLPYEQYFGPGTRLTVT.

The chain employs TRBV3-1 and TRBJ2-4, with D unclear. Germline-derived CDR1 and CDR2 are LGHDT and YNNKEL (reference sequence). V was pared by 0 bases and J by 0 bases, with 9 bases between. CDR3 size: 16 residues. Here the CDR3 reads CASSQDRTLAKNIQYF. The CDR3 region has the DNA TGTGCCAGCAGCCAAGATCGGACCCTAGCCAAAAACATTCAGTACTTC. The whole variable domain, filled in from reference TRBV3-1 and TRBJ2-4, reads DTAVSQTPKYLVTQMGNDKSIKCEQNLGHDTMYWYKQDSKKFLKIMFSYNNKELIINETVPNRFSPKSPDKAHLNLHINSLELGDSAVYFCASSQDRTLAKNIQYFGAGTRLSVL.

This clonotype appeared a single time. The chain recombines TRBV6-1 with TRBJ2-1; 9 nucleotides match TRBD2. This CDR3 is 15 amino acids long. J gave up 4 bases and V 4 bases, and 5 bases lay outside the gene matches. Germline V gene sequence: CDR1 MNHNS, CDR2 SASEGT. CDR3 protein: CASSGLAGKYNEQFF. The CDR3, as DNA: TGTGCCAGCAGTGGTCTAGCGGGGAAATACAATGAGCAGTTCTTC.

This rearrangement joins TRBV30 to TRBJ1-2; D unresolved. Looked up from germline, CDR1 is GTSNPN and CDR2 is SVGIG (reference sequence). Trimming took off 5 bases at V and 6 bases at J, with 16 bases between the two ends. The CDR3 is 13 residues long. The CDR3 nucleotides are TGTGCCTGGTCAGGCAGCCTTGGGAATGGCTACACCTTC. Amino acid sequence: CAWSGSLGNGYTF.

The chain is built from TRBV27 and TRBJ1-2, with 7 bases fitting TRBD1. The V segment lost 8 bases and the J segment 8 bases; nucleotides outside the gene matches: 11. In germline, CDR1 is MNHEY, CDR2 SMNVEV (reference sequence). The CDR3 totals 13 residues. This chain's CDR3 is CASGYNGQAGYTF. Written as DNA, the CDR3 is TGTGCCAGCGGATACAACGGACAGGCGGGCTACACCTTC.

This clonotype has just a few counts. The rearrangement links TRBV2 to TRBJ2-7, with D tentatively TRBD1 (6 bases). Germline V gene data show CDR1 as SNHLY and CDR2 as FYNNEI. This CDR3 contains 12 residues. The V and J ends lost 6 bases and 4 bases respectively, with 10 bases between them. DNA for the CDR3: TGTGCCAGCAGAGAACAGGGTTACGAGCAGTACTTC. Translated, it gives CASREQGYEQYF.

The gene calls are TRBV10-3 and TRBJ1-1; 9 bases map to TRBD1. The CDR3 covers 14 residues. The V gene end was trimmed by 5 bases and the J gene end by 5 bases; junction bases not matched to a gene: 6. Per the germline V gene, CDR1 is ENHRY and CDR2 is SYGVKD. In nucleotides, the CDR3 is TGTGCCATCAGTCCGGGACAGGGATGGACTGAAGCTTTCTTT. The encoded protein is CAISPGQGWTEAFF.

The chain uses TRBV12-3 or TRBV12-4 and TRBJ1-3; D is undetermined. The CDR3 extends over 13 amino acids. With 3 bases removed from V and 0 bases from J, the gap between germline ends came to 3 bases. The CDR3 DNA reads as TGTGCCAGCAGTTTGGACTCTGGAAACACCATATATTTT. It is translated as CASSLDSGNTIYF.

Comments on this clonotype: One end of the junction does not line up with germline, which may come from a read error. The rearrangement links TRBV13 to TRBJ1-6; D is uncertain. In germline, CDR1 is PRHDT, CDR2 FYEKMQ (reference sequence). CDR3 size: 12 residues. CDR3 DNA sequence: TGTGCAATGATGACCAATGCAGGCAAATCAACCTTT. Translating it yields CAMMTNAGKSTF. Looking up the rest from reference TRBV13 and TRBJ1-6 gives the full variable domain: AAGVIQSPRHLIKEKRETATLKCYPIPRHDTVYWYQQGPGQDPQFLISFYEKMQSDKGSIPDRFSAQQFSDYHSELNMSSLELGDSALYFCAMMTNAGKSTFGNGTRLTVT.

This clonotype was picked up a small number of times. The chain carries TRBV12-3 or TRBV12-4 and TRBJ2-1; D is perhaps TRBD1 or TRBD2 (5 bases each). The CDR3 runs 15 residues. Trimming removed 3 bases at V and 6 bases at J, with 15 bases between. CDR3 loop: CASSFTRGTGNEQFF. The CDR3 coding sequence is TGTGCCAGCAGTTTTACTAGGGGAACGGGCAATGAGCAGTTCTTC.

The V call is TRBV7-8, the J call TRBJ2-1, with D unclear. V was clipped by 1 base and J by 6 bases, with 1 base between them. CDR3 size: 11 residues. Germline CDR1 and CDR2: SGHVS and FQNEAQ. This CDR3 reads CASSLVNEQFF. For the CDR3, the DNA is TGTGCCAGCAGCTTAGTCAATGAGCAGTTCTTC.

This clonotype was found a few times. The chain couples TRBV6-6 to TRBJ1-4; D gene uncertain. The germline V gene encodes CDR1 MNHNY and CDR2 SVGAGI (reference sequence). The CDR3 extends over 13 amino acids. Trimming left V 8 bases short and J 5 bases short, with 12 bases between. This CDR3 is CASLRLGNEKLFF. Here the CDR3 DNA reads TGTGCCAGCCTTCGACTAGGGAATGAAAAACTGTTTTTT.

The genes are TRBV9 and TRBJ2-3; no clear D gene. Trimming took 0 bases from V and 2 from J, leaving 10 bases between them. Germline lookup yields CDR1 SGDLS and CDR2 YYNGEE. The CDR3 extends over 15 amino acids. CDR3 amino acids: CASSVDRGSTDTQYF. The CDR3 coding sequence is TGTGCCAGCAGCGTAGATCGAGGTTCCACAGATACGCAGTATTTT.

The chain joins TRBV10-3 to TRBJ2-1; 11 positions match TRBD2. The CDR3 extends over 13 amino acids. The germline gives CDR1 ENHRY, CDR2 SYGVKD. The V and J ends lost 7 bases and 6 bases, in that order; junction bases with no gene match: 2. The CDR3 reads CAIKTSGTNEQFF. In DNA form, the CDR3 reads TGTGCCATCAAGACTAGCGGGACCAATGAGCAGTTCTTC.

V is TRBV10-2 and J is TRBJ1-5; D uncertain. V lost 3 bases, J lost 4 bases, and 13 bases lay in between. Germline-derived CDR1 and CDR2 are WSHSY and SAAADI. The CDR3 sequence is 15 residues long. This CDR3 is CASSENGGSNQPQHF. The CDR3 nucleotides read TGCGCCAGCAGTGAAAATGGCGGCAGTAATCAGCCCCAGCATTTT.

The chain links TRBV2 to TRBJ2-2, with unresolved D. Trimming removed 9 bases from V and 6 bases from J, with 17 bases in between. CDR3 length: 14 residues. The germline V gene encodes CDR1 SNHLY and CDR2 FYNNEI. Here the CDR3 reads CASTGPKGSGELFF. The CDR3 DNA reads TGTGCCAGTACCGGACCCAAAGGATCCGGGGAGCTGTTTTTT.